The 11 T cell receptor beta chains presented below share a single source sample, sequenced in a study of cytomegalovirus exposure and HLA in healthy donors. Primers: 60 Vbeta forward and 13 Jbeta reverse. TCRdb keeps only in-frame clones here, not all; method: immunoSEQ multiplex PCR. In the table there are 150,000 to 180,000 clones, about 85% of which are singletons. Specimen: PBMCs. Every receptor here comes from a woman between 18 and 30 years old in good health and CMV-seronegative.

The chain is built from TRBV19 and TRBJ2-7; 10 bases fit TRBD2. The CDR3 totals 15 residues. Germline CDR1 and CDR2: LNHDA and SQIVND (reference sequence). The ends lost 2 bases at V and 8 bases at J; junction bases unmatched: 9. CDR3 region: CASSISLAGAGKQYF. DNA for the CDR3: TGTGCCAGTAGTATATCCCTAGCGGGAGCAGGAAAGCAGTACTTC.

The CDR3 protein is CASSTRQGNGETQYF. CDR3 nucleotides: TGTGCCAGCAGCACCAGACAGGGGAACGGAGAGACCCAGTACTTC. V and J are TRBV5-6 and TRBJ2-5; 8 bases fit TRBD1. The CDR3 totals 15 residues. Per germline, CDR1 SGHDT and CDR2 YYEEEE. V lost 4 bases and J lost 4; bases outside the gene matches: 9.

As regards this clone: At one boundary the junction diverges from the germline segment, which might be a read error. This chain uses TRBV7-9 with TRBJ2-2; 8 bases line up with TRBD1. Per the germline V gene, CDR1 is SEHNR and CDR2 is FQNEAQ (reference sequence). The length of the CDR3 is 17 residues. This CDR3 reads CSSSDRGYGRNTGELFF. CDR3 coding DNA: TGTTCCAGCAGCGACAGGGGATACGGGAGGAACACCGGGGAGCTGTTTTTT.

This clone was counted a single time. The CDR3 loop is CSASKGYEQYF. As DNA, the CDR3 is TGCAGTGCTAGTAAGGGGTACGAGCAGTACTTC. The rearrangement joins TRBV20-1 to TRBJ2-7; D is possibly TRBD1 (5 bases). Germline V gene lookup returns CDR1 DFQATT and CDR2 SNEGSKA (reference sequence). V was pared by 3 bases and J by 4 bases, with 7 bases between. The CDR3 is 11 amino acids.

This clone was detected only once. This rearrangement joins TRBV7-6 to TRBJ2-5, with 10 bases matching TRBD1. V was clipped by 6 bases and J by 4 bases; unmatched bases: 8. The CDR3 runs 15 residues. Germline loops: CDR1 SGHVS, CDR2 FNYEAQ. The CDR3 protein is CASRVPGQGRETQYF. The DNA of the CDR3 is TGTGCCAGCAGAGTTCCGGGACAGGGGCGAGAGACCCAGTACTTC.

This clone was seen once. The V and J genes are TRBV5-4 and TRBJ1-2; 8 bases fit TRBD1. Germline trimming cut 2 bases from V and 7 bases from J; bases unmatched to any gene: 10. The CDR3 length is 15 residues. Looked up from germline, CDR1 is SGHNT and CDR2 is YYREEE (reference sequence). For the CDR3, the DNA is TGTGCCAGCAGCTTAGGTGGACAGGGAATGGGTGGCTACACCTTC. This encodes CASSLGGQGMGGYTF.

The chain couples TRBV7-2 to TRBJ2-7, with D possibly matching TRBD1 (6 bases). Germline V gene data show CDR1 as SGHTA and CDR2 as FQGNSA. V lost 5 bases and J 3 bases, leaving 11 bases between the germline ends. The length of the CDR3 is 13 residues. In DNA form, the CDR3 reads TGTGCCAGCAGCCCGCGCAGGGGCTACGAGCAGTACTTC. It specifies CASSPRRGYEQYF.

This clone was counted a single time. This chain uses TRBV9 with TRBJ2-1; 8 bases line up with TRBD2. The CDR3 length is 15 residues. Germline lookup yields CDR1 SGDLS and CDR2 YYNGEE. Trimming took 0 bases from V and 6 from J; bases not matched to a gene: 5. In nucleotides, the CDR3 is TGTGCCAGCAGCGTAGTTGCGGGGGGCTGCAATGAGCAGTTCTTC. Translated, it gives CASSVVAGGCNEQFF.

This chain connects TRBV6-5 to TRBJ2-2; 9 nucleotides match TRBD1. J was trimmed by 6 bases and V by 5 bases; bases with no gene match: 1. Germline CDR1 MNHEY, CDR2 SVGAGI. The CDR3 is 13 residues long. The CDR3 bases are TGTGCCAGCAGTACAGGGGGCTCCGGGGAGCTGTTTTTT. Encoded protein: CASSTGGSGELFF.

V usage is TRBV2 and J usage is TRBJ1-6, with 7 bases aligning to TRBD1. The germline V gene encodes CDR1 SNHLY and CDR2 FYNNEI. J was trimmed by 13 bases and V by 8 bases; bases with no gene match: 8. The CDR3 has 12 residues. The CDR3 DNA follows: TGTGCCAGCGGGCAATACAGGGGTCCCCTCCACTTT. It yields the protein CASGQYRGPLHF.

V is TRBV27 and J is TRBJ1-5; D ambiguous. V lost 0 bases and J 4 bases, leaving 4 bases between the germline ends. CDR3 length equals 13 residues. In germline, CDR1 is MNHEY, CDR2 SMNVEV (reference sequence). The DNA for the CDR3 is TGTGCCAGCAGTTTATCGGCTAATCAGCCCCAGCATTTT. Translating it yields CASSLSANQPQHF.